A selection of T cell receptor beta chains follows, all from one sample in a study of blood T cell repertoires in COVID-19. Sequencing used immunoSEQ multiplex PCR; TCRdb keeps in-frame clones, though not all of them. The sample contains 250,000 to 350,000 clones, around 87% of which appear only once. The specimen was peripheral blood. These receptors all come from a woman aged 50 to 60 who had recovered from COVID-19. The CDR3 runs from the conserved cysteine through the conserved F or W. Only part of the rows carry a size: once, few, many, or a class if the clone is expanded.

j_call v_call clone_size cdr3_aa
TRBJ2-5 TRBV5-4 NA CASRGGSTETQYF
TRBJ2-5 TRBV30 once CACRAGGETQYF
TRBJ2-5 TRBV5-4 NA CASSSSSGSGETQYF
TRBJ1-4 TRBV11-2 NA CASSFGTGWANEKLFF
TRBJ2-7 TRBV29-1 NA CSGATSGTPGGDEQYF
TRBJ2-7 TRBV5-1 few CASSLGQSYEQYF
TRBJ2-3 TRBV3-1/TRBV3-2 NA CASSVGTGSTDTQYF
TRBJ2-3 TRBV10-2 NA CASSLGFFLPDTQYF
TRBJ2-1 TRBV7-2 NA CASSSGTSNEQFF
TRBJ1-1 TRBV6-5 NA CASSYSGAGRATEAFF
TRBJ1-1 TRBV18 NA CASAQGGRGLDTEAFF
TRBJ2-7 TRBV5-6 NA CASSPGTGLNYEQYF
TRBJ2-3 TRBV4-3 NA CASSQAGGRTQYF
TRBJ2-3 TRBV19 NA CASSILAWGQLKSTDTQYF
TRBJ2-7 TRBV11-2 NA CASSFGGNPYEQYF
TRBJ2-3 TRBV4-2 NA CASSQTSGRTDTQYF
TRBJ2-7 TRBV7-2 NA CASSLESTSRGEQYF
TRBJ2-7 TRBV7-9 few CASSPVVISYEQYF
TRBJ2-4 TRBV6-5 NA CASSRTGEVANIQYF
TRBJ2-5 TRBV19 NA CASSMKGPGRLETQYF
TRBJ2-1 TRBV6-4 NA CASSKSGTNEQFF
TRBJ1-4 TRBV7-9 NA CASSLGLFEKLFF
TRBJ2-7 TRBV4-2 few CASSQDGGVFYEQYF
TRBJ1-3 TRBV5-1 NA CASSATGQTTGNTIYF
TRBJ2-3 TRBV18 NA CASSTGQGATDTQYF
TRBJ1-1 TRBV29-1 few CSVERQTNTEAFF
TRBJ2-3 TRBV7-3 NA CASSLAGGRRTDTQYF
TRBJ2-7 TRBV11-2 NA CASSLRYSSYEQYF
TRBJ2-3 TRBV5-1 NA CASSWTSGASTDTQYF
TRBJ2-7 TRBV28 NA CASSSVSYEQYF
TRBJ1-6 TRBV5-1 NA CASSLDGVGSYNSPLHF
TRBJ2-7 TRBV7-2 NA CASSPQGQGYEQYF
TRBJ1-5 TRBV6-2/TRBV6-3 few CASSKTGREPQHF
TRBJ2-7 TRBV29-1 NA CSAKDSYEQYF
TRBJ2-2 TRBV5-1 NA CASSLVSGSNTGELFF
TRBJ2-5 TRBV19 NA CASSWGREGETQYF
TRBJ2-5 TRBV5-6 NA CASSLGMTGGETQYF
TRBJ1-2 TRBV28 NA CASNSNTGFGYGYTF
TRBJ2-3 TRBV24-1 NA CASPALSGPGTDTQYF
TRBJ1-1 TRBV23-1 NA CASSPGQANTEAFF
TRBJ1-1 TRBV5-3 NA CARRSKGRDRTLNTEAFF
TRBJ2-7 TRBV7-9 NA CASSSQGPLHLGDYEQYF
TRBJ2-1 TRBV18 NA CASSPADNEQFF
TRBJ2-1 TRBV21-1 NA CASTLGDSNEQFF
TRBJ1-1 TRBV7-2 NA CASSLQGASEAFF
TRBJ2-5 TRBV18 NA CASSPPSNQGETQYF
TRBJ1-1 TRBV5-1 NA CASSEQSPQWAEAFF
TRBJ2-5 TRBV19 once CASSISGGQMLETQYF
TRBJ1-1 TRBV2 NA CASSEQGGSTEAFF